Sequencing of this TCR beta chain was carried out in a study of T cells in Graves' hyperthyroidism and ophthalmopathy. Regarding the study as a whole: Prediction of ophthalmopathy progression came a median about 6 months pre-onset. Researchers found most expanded thyroid clonotypes above 0.001 in blood as well.

Amplified TCR beta CDR3 regions came from RNA transcripts. Initially, a first-round RT-PCR of the TCR CDR3 employed the HTBI primer set. One entry per CDR3 protein, called by TCRdb with MiXCR from the multiplex PCR reads. The sample records approximately 700,000 distinct CDR3 sequences, approximately 42% being singletons. About this clonotype: Its antigen is as yet unknown.

The germline V gene encodes CDR1 SQVTM and CDR2 ANQGSEA. The CDR3 contains 11 residues. The V and J ends lost 6 bases and 7 bases, in that order; junction bases with no gene match: 1. Clinical symptoms, serum thyroxine, TRAb, thyroid ultrasound and orbital computed tomography established diagnosis. The chain has TRBV29-1 and TRBJ1-5; 9 bases map to TRBD1. Input material: peripheral blood or thyroid tissue (not recorded which). The origin of this receptor is an adult man with Graves' disease, either hyperthyroidism or ophthalmopathy (not recorded which). CDR3 nucleotide sequence: TGCAGCGTGGGGACAGGGCAGCCCCAGCATTTT. Protein: CSVGTGQPQHF.